Included here is one T cell receptor (beta chain) sequence, with context. The J segment lost 0 bases and the V segment lost 6 bases, leaving 8 bases of the junction unmatched. The CDR3 has 16 amino acids. Germline assignment: CDR1 MNHEY and CDR2 SMNVEV (reference sequence). The sample is drawn from a study of response to subunit inactivated influenza vaccine. MiXCR, run by TCRdb on the RT-PCR reads, gives a single entry per CDR3 protein. The data contain around 200,000 distinct CDR3 sequences, about an eighth of them singletons. These sequences were also reported in another study, on T cells expressing NK-cell markers. That report adds: It was by 5'RACE template switching with UMIs that TCR beta cDNA was made. Repertoires of TCR beta were obtained from T cells sorted as CD3+CD56+NKG2C+, CD3+CD56+NKG2C- and CD3+CD56-NKG2C+. Serological testing identified seven of the eight sequenced donors as HCMV-seropositive and one as seronegative. NKG2C+ dominant clonotypes from 5 to 7 donors made up about 1.0-7.0% of CD8+ T cells.

The V gene is TRBV27, the J gene TRBJ2-1; TRBD2 matches at 7 bases. This sample comprised CD8+ T cells sorted from PBMCs, obtained about 13 days after vaccination. This receptor was taken from a man between 45 and 60 years old who received an inactivated influenza vaccine. The CDR3 here is CASSIVAGRSYNEQFF. In DNA form, the CDR3 reads TGTGCCAGCAGCATCGTAGCGGGCCGCTCCTACAATGAGCAGTTCTTC.